This T cell receptor beta chain originates from a study of T cells in Graves' hyperthyroidism and ophthalmopathy. The CDR3 regions of TCR beta were amplified from RNA transcripts. First-round RT-PCR of the TCR CDR3 relied on the HTBI primer set. TCRdb reprocessed the multiplex PCR reads via MiXCR and lists one record per CDR3 protein. The top ten clones hold 3.7% of a sample with approximately 400,000 distinct CDR3 sequences, about a fifth of them seen once. Hyperthyroidism was newly diagnosed in patients aged 18 to 65 (duration under 2 months). This clonotype was found a few times. Antigen: not known. General study findings and limits: Most thyroid-expanded clonotypes above 0.001 were also found in blood.

CDR3 length: 13 residues. V was shortened by 4 bases and J by 0 bases, with 6 bases between the two germline ends. Germline V CDR1 and CDR2: GTSNPN, SVGIG (reference sequence). This sequence joins TRBV30 and TRBJ2-2; D is unresolved. The TCR was taken from a young woman with Graves' hyperthyroidism. The material sequenced was blood. CDR3 in DNA: TGTGCCTGGACCTTCGCGAACACCGGGGAGCTGTTTTTT. Its protein product is CAWTFANTGELFF.